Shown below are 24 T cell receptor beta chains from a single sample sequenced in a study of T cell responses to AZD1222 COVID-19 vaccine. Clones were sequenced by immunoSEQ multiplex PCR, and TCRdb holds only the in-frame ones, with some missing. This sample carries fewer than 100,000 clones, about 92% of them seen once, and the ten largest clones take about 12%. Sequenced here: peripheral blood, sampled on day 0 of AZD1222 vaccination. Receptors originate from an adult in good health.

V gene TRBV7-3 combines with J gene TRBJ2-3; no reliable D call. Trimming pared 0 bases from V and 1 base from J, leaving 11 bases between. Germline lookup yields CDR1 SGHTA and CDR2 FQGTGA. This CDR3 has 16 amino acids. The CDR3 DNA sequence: TGTGCCAGCAGCTTAACGACTGGGCAGGGCACAGATACGCAGTATTTT. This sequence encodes CASSLTTGQGTDTQYF.

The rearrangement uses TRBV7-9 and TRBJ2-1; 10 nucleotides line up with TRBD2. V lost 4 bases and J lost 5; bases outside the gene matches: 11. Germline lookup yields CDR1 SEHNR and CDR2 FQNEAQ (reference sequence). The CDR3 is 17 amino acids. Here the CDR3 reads CASSSPPTSGEDNEQFF. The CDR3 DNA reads TGTGCCAGCAGCTCACCACCTACTAGCGGGGAGGACAATGAGCAGTTCTTC. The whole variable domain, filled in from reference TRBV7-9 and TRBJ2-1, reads DTGVSQNPRHKITKRGQNVTFRCDPISEHNRLYWYRQTLGQGPEFLTYFQNEAQLEKSRLLSDRFSAERPKGSFSTLEIQRTEQGDSAMYLCASSSPPTSGEDNEQFFGPGTRLTVL.

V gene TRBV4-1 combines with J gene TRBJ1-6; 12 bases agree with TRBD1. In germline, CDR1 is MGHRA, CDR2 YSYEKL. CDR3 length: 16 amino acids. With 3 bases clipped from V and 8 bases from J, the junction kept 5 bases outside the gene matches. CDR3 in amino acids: CASSHKGQGAYSPLHF. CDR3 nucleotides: TGCGCCAGCAGCCACAAGGGACAGGGGGCTTATTCACCCCTCCACTTT.

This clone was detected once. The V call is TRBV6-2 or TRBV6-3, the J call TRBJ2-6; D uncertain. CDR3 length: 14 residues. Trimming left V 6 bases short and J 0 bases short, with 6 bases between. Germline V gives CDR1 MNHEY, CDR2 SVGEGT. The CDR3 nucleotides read TGTGCCAGCAGCGAGAGCTCTGGGGCCAACGTCCTGACTTTC. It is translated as CASSESSGANVLTF.

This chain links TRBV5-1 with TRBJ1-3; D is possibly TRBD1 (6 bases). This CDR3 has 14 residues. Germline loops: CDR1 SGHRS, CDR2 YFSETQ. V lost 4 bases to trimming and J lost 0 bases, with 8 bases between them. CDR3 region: CASSQGSSGNTIYF. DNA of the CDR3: TGCGCCAGCAGCCAGGGGTCCTCTGGAAACACCATATATTTT.

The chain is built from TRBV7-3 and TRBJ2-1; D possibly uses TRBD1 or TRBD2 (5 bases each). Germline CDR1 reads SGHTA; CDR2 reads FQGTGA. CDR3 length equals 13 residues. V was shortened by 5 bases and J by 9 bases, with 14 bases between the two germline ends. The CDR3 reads CASSTDPGGEQFF. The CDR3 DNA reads TGTGCCAGCAGCACGGACCCTGGGGGTGAGCAGTTCTTC.

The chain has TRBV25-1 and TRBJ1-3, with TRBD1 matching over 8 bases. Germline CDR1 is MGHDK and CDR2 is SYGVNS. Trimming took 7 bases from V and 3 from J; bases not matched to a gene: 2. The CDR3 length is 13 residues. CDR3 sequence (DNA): TGTGCCAGCACAACAGGGGGTGGAAACACCATATATTTT. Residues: CASTTGGGNTIYF.

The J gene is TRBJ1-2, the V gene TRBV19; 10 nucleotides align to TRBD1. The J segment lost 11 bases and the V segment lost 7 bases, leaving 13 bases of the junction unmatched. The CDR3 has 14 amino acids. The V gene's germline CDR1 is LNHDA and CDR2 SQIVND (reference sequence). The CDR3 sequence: CASNPGQGSVWYTF. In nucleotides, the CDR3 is TGTGCCAGTAACCCGGGACAGGGGTCTGTTTGGTACACCTTC. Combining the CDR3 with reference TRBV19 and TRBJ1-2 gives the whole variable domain DGGITQSPKYLFRKEGQNVTLSCEQNLNHDAMYWYRQDPGQGLRLIYYSQIVNDFQKGDIAEGYSVSREKKESFPLTVTSAQKNPTAFYLCASNPGQGSVWYTFGSGTRLTVV.

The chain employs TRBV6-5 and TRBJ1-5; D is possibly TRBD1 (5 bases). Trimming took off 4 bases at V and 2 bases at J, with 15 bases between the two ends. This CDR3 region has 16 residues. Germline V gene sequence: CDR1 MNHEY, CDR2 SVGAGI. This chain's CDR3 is CASSSWGGGGNQPQHF. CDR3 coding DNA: TGTGCCAGCAGTTCCTGGGGGGGAGGTGGCAATCAGCCCCAGCATTTT.

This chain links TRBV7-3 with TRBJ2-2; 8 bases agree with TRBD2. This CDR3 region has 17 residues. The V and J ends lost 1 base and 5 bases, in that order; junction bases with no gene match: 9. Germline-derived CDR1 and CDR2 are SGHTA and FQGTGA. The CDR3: CASSLNSGGISTGELFF. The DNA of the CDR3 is TGTGCCAGCAGCTTAAACAGCGGGGGTATAAGTACCGGGGAGCTGTTTTTT.

The CDR3 region is CATRTAGGPLHF. The CDR3, as DNA: TGCGCCACAAGGACGGCCGGCGGGCCCCTCCACTTT. The J gene is TRBJ1-6, the V gene TRBV5-1; D gene ambiguous. V was clipped by 9 bases and J by 13 bases, with 17 bases between them. In germline, CDR1 is SGHRS, CDR2 YFSETQ. This CDR3 has 12 residues.

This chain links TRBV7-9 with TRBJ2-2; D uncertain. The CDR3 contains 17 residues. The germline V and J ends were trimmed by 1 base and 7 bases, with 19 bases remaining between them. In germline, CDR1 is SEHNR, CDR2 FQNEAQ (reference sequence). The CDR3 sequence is CASSLDWSRELLGELFF. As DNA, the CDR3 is TGTGCCAGCAGCTTAGATTGGTCCAGAGAGTTGCTCGGGGAGCTGTTTTTT.

CDR3 loop: CAWRFGRTNSPLHF. The CDR3 region has the DNA TGTGCCTGGAGGTTCGGCAGGACGAATTCACCCCTCCACTTT. This chain joins TRBV30 and TRBJ1-6; D not resolved. V was shortened by 3 bases and J by 7 bases, with 13 bases between the two germline ends. CDR1 and CDR2 (germline): GTSNPN, SVGIG (reference sequence). CDR3 size: 14 residues.

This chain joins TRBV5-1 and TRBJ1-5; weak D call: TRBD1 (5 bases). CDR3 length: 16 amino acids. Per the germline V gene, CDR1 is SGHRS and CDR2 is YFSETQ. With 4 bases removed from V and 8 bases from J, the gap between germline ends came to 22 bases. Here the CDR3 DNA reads TGCGCCAGCAGCCCAACCGGGACCGAGGGTTTTGAGCCCCAGCATTTT. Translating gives CASSPTGTEGFEPQHF.

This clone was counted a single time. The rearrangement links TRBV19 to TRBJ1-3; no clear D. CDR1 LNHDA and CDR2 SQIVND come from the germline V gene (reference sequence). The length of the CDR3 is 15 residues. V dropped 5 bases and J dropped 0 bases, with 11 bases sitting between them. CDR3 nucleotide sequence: TGTGCCAGTAGTTACGGAGCCTTCTCTGGAAACACCATATATTTT. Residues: CASSYGAFSGNTIYF.

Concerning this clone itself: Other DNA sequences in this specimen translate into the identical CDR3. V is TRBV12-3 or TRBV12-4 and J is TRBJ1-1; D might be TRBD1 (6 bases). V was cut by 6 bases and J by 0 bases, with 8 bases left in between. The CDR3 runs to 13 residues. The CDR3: CASRQGLNTEAFF. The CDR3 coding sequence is TGTGCCAGCAGACAGGGTTTGAACACTGAAGCTTTCTTT.

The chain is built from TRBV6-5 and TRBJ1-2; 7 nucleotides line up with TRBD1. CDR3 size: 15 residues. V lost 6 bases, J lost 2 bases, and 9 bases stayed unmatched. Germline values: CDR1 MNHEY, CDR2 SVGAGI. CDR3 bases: TGTGCCAGCAGACAACAGGGGATTGGAAACTATGGCTACACCTTC. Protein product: CASRQQGIGNYGYTF.

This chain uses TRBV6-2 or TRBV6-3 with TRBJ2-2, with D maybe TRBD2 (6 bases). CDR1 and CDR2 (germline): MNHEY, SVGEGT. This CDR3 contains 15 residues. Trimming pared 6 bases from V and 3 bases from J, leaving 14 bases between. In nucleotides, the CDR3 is TGTGCCAGCAGCCCAATAGCGGAGTACACCGGGGAGCTGTTTTTT. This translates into CASSPIAEYTGELFF.

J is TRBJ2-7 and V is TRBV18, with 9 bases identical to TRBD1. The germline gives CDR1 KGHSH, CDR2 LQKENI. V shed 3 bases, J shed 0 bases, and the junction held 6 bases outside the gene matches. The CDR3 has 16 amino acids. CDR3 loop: CASSPRTGVSSYEQYF. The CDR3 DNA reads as TGTGCCAGCTCACCGAGGACAGGGGTTAGCTCCTACGAGCAGTACTTC.

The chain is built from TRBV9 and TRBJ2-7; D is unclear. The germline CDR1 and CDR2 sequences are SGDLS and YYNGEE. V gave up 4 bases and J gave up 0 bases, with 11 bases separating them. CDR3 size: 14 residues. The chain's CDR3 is CASSPRHSSYEQYF. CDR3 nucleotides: TGTGCCAGCAGCCCCCGACATAGCTCCTACGAGCAGTACTTC.

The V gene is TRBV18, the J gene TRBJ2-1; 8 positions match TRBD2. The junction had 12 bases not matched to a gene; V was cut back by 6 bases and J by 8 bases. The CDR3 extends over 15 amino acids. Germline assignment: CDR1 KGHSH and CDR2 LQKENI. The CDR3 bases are TGTGCCAGCTCCCCGCTGGGCGGGAGGTCGGATGAGCAGTTCTTC. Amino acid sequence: CASSPLGGRSDEQFF.

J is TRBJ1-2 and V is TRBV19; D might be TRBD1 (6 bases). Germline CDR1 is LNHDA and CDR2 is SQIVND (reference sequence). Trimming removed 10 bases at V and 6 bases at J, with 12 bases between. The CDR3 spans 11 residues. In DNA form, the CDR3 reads TGTGCCACCAGACAGGACCATGGCTACACCTTC. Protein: CATRQDHGYTF.

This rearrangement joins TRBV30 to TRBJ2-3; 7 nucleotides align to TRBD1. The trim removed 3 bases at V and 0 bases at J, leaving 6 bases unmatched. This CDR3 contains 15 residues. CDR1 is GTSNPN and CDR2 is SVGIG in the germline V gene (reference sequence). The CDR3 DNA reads TGTGCCTGGAGCCAGGGGGTTACTAGCACAGATACGCAGTATTTT. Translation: CAWSQGVTSTDTQYF.

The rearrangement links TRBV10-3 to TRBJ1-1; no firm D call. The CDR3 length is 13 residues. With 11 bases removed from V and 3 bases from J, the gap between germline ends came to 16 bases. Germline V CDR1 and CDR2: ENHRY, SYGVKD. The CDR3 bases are TGTGCCGTCAAACTGACGGGAGACACTGAAGCTTTCTTT. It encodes CAVKLTGDTEAFF.